This T cell receptor (beta chain) originates from a study of beta chain features in type 1 diabetes. Turning to the study itself: Sorted cells, about 98,000,000 in number, were examined across all samples.

Trimming shortened V by 5 bases and J by 6 bases, and 7 bases separated the two germline ends. CDR1 is SGHTA, CDR2 FQGNSA, per germline. The CDR3 contains 12 residues. Purity exceeded 95% in all sorted populations. A remark on this clone: Its antigen is currently unknown. The same CDR3 is also encoded by other DNA sequences in this sample.

Expressed TCRB transcripts were sequenced because the isolated RNA had all been reverse transcribed beforehand. Some clones are missing from TCRdb's copy, which holds only in-frame ones; the method was immunoSEQ multiplex PCR. The sample records 600,000 to 700,000 clones, 9.5% to 15% being singletons. Study-wide results and limits: Type 1 diabetes patients had moderately but significantly shorter TCRB CDR3s in all four CD4+ subsets.

The sample comprised naive CD4+ T cells from blood. The TCR comes from a man younger than 45 with type 1 diabetes. The V gene is TRBV7-2, the J gene TRBJ2-2; D not certain. CDR3 residues: CASSLPSGELFF. The CDR3 nucleotides are TGTGCCAGCAGCCTCCCTTCCGGGGAGCTGTTTTTT.